This TCR beta chain emerged from a study of CD8+CD57+ T cells in acquired aplastic anemia. Across the study: Across the sorted CD4+ and CD8+ cells, DNA amounts averaged 3.2 ug.

Study-level points and caveats: Patients did not significantly differ from controls in CD8+ Simpson's diversity.

The table lists this clonotype with many counts. What it binds is unknown. Researchers used genomic DNA as the template to profile TCR beta VDJ and CDR3. TCRdb reanalysed the reads using MiXCR and keeps one entry per CDR3 protein. The sample holds fewer than 150,000 distinct CDR3 sequences, 48% seen once. V was pared by 5 bases and J by 2 bases, with 12 bases between. The CDR3 is made up of 14 amino acids. The germline CDR1 and CDR2 sequences are LNHDA and SQIVND (reference sequence). The sequencing input was sorted CD4+, CD8+, or CD8+CD57+ T cells (not recorded which) from PBMCs. The TCR was taken from a human donor in good health, serving as a control. V usage is TRBV19 and J usage is TRBJ1-1; no clear D. CDR3 DNA: TGTGCCAGTAGTTGGGGAGCCAAAAACACTGAAGCTTTCTTT. Its translation is CASSWGAKNTEAFF.